The clone carrying this T cell receptor (beta chain) appeared a single time. The sample belongs to a study of patients and donors after allogeneic stem cell transplantation. The CDR3 runs to 16 residues. Germline lookup yields CDR1 LGHNA and CDR2 YSLEER. V dropped 0 bases and J dropped 0; count of bases not matched to a gene: 4. TCRdb recomputed calls from the RT-PCR reads with MiXCR, one row per CDR3 protein. The sample shows roughly 190,000 distinct CDR3 sequences, about 40% of them seen only once. This sequence originates from a human donor who was either an allogeneic HSCT recipient or a stem cell or donor lymphocyte infusion donor (not recorded which). It is not recorded whose cells these are; they may come from a transplant donor. The chain combines TRBV4-3 with TRBJ2-7; 8 bases map to TRBD1. Sequencing was carried out using blood, either unsorted or a sorted T cell fraction (not recorded which). The CDR3 nucleotides read TGCGCCAGCAGCCAAGATCTCACAGGGGGCTCCTACGAGCAGTACTTC. Encoded protein: CASSQDLTGGSYEQYF.